This T cell receptor beta chain came from a study of cytomegalovirus exposure and HLA in healthy donors. To note about this clone: Its antigen is not identified.

This CDR3 contains 13 residues. Trimming pared 6 bases from V and 0 bases from J, leaving 6 bases between. The germline V gene has CDR1 SNHLY and CDR2 FYNNEI. Regarding the study as a whole: CMV serostatus was the only immune exposure information that was available.

The PCR made use of 60 Vbeta and 13 Jbeta primers. Method: immunoSEQ multiplex PCR; TCRdb's copy keeps in-frame clones and lacks some. The repertoire holds some 150,000 clones, with 60% to 85% as singletons. This chain joins TRBV2 and TRBJ1-5; possible D gene TRBD1, 5 bases. The receptor comes from a man aged 35 to 55 in good health and CMV-seropositive. The sequenced sample consisted of PBMCs. The CDR3 region is CASRDNSNQPQHF. In DNA, the CDR3 is TGTGCCAGCAGGGACAATAGCAATCAGCCCCAGCATTTT.